The T cell receptor beta chain under discussion was sequenced for a study of blood T cell repertoires in COVID-19. TCRdb's copy holds only in-frame clones and misses some; the assay was immunoSEQ multiplex PCR. This sample carries about 35,000 clones, 83% of them seen once, and the ten largest clones take over 3.5%. The sequenced sample was peripheral blood. The TCR was taken from a man aged 50-60 years with acute or convalescent COVID-19.

This CDR3 reads CASSSVMGRETQYF. In nucleotides, the CDR3 is TGTGCCAGCAGCTCGGTTATGGGCAGGGAGACCCAGTACTTC. V and J are TRBV28 and TRBJ2-5; D uncertain. V lost 6 bases and J 5 bases, leaving 16 bases between the germline ends. The CDR3 has 14 residues. Germline CDR1 is MDHEN and CDR2 is SYDVKM. The full variable domain, rest sourced from reference TRBV28 and TRBJ2-5, is DVKVTQSSRYLVKRTGEKVFLECVQDMDHENMFWYRQDPGLGLRLIYFSYDVKMKEKGDIPEGYSVSREKKERFSLILESASTNQTSMYLCASSSVMGRETQYFGPGTRLLVL.